The 4 T cell receptor beta chains given below trace back to one sample, sequenced in a study of human T cells and chemical hapten exposure. TCRdb reprocessed the RACE reads via MiXCR and lists one record per CDR3 protein. Seen here are 200,000 to 300,000 distinct CDR3 sequences, approximately 8.6% observed once, and the top ten hold over 2%. Documented time point: pre-sensitization, week 0. Indicated treatment: therapeutic diphenylcyclopropenone sensitization with weekly scalp DPC. This specimen was whole blood, taken in connection with sensitization to the hapten diphenylcyclopropenone (DPC). These receptors originate from a woman in her thirties or forties with alopecia areata. Some clones in this sample may be carry-over from other donors' samples.

The CDR3 sequence: CASSLGLMAGELFF. CDR3 bases: TGTGCCAGCAGCTTAGGACTAATGGCCGGGGAGCTGTTTTTT. This rearrangement joins TRBV7-2 to TRBJ2-2; TRBD2 is a possible D gene (5 bases). V was clipped by 1 base and J by 6 bases, with 9 bases between them. CDR3 length: 14 amino acids. From germline, CDR1 is SGHTA and CDR2 FQGNSA.

The chain is built from TRBV5-1 and TRBJ2-3; perhaps TRBD2 as D (6 bases). The CDR3 consists of 14 residues. CDR1 is SGHRS and CDR2 is YFSETQ in the germline V gene. The V end was cut by 9 bases, the J end by 0 bases, with 14 bases between. The CDR3 DNA reads TGCGCCACTCGCCTTGCGGGGAGCACAGATACGCAGTATTTT. It encodes CATRLAGSTDTQYF.

The chain uses TRBV12-3 or TRBV12-4 and TRBJ2-2; 7 bases line up with TRBD2. The junction had 5 bases not matched to a gene; V was cut back by 7 bases and J by 6 bases. The CDR3 is made up of 13 amino acids. CDR3 region: CASTPGGAGELFF. In nucleotides, the CDR3 is TGTGCCAGCACCCCGGGAGGCGCCGGGGAGCTGTTTTTT.

V is TRBV5-1 and J is TRBJ2-7; TRBD2 might be the D (7 bases). Looked up from germline, CDR1 is SGHRS and CDR2 is YFSETQ. CDR3 length: 15 residues. Trimming took off 4 bases at V and 3 bases at J, with 17 bases between the two ends. The CDR3 region has the DNA TGCGCCAGCAGCCGGGGAGCAGGGGACTACTACGAGCAGTACTTC. This codes for CASSRGAGDYYEQYF.